The sequence of this TCR beta chain was determined in a study of STAT5B mutations in CD4+ large granular lymphocyte leukemia. For the study at large: Among healthy controls, a particular HLA allele went with more CDR3 'QG' motifs. Study-wide results and caveats: Patient CD4-sorted repertoires stayed more clonal than healthy ones after leukemic-clone removal.

This clone was found a few times. Its antigen is as yet unknown. The survey-level immunoSEQ assay was used. Per the original data handling: The detection floor for productive clonotype frequency was 2.59 x 10-5. The data were produced by immunoSEQ multiplex PCR, yet TCRdb's version contains in-frame clones alone and is incomplete. V, J and clone size reflect that table, while D and trimming were determined from the DNA. The sample carries tens of thousands of clones, about two thirds recorded once. The germline V gene has CDR1 LNHDA and CDR2 SQIVND (reference sequence). The CDR3 has 14 amino acids. Trimming at V came to 7 bases and at J to 4 bases, leaving 7 bases not matched to a gene.

The chain joins TRBV19 to TRBJ2-1; 7 positions match TRBD2. This receptor was obtained from a human donor in good health. The source material was CD4+ T cells from blood buffy coats. The CDR3 DNA reads TGTGCCAGTAAAGCGGGGTCCCAATACAATGAGCAGTTCTTC. Protein sequence: CASKAGSQYNEQFF.